This T cell receptor (beta chain) was captured by sequencing in a study of blood T cell repertoires in COVID-19. Study-wide background: Sources were T cells, B-cell-depleted T cells, or PBMCs; the material itself was cDNA or gDNA.

Assay used: immunoSEQ multiplex PCR; TCRdb lists only in-frame clones, some missing. The table shows some 56,000 clones, with 70% to 75% occurring only once. The length of the CDR3 is 15 residues. The junction had 5 bases not matched to a gene; V was cut back by 4 bases and J by 6 bases. Germline-derived CDR1 and CDR2 are KGHDR and SFDVKD. The chain has TRBV24-1 and TRBJ1-5; 10 nucleotides align to TRBD1. This receptor was obtained from a woman aged 45-59 years with active or convalescent COVID-19. The sequencing sample was made of peripheral blood. The CDR3 spells CATSEPGTGAQPQHF. The CDR3, as DNA: TGTGCCACCAGTGAGCCCGGGACAGGGGCTCAGCCCCAGCATTTT.